This T cell receptor beta chain was found in a study of cytomegalovirus exposure and HLA in healthy donors. Concerning this clone: As yet, its antigen is unknown.

PCR employed 60 Vbeta and 13 Jbeta primers. Some clones are missing from TCRdb's copy, which holds only in-frame ones; the method was immunoSEQ multiplex PCR. The profile shows approximately 170,000 clones, over 70% of them singletons. The donors (healthy individuals) were bone marrow donors. Whole-study findings and limits: Later analysis found that TCR beta chains associated with HLA were more clonally expanded than other, equally common chains.

Trimming took off 2 bases at V and 0 bases at J, with 9 bases between the two ends. The CDR3 has 15 residues. In germline, CDR1 is SNHLY, CDR2 FYNNEI. The receptor's source is a man between 50 and 59 years old in good health and CMV-seropositive. This sequence joins TRBV2 and TRBJ2-3; D is possibly TRBD1 (5 bases). The sequencing sample was made of PBMCs. CDR3 nucleotides: TGTGCCAGCAGTGAACGGCAGGGAAGCACAGATACGCAGTATTTT. As protein: CASSERQGSTDTQYF.